What follows is one TCR beta chain and its context. Its specificity is unknown. Looked up from germline, CDR1 is SQVTM and CDR2 is ANQGSEA. CDR3 size: 13 residues. Primers for the PCR totalled 60 Vbeta and 13 Jbeta. Clones were read by immunoSEQ multiplex PCR, and TCRdb kept only the in-frame ones, dropping some. The table shows about 89,000 clones, with under 85% occurring only once. These data are taken from a study of cytomegalovirus exposure and HLA in healthy donors. The study's findings and limits: The classifier reportedly diagnosed cytomegalovirus status with high specificity and sensitivity. Some segments of the V type, notably TRBV6-2 and TRBV6-3, were excluded as indistinguishable. Evidence from a later analysis indicated that most CMV-associated TCR beta chains looked HLA-restricted.

The sample taken for sequencing was PBMCs. V and J are TRBV29-1 and TRBJ2-1; D unresolved. This receptor was identified in a male donor in good health and CMV-seronegative. The CDR3 nucleotides read TGCAGTACTACGGCCTACATCTACAATGAGCAGTTCTTC. This sequence encodes CSTTAYIYNEQFF.